This T cell receptor (beta chain) was identified in a study of T cells in Graves' hyperthyroidism and ophthalmopathy. Template material for amplifying TCR beta CDR3 regions consisted of RNA transcripts. In the first-round RT-PCR of the TCR CDR3, the HTBI primer set was used. One entry per CDR3 protein, called by TCRdb with MiXCR from the multiplex PCR reads. The repertoire has roughly 290,000 distinct CDR3 sequences, about 17% of them found once; the top ten carry roughly 53%. The germline V and J ends were trimmed by 3 bases and 3 bases, with 12 bases remaining between them. CDR1 is MGHRA and CDR2 is YSYEKL in the germline V gene. This CDR3 contains 15 residues.

The genes are TRBV4-1 and TRBJ1-5, with TRBD1 as a possible D gene (5 bases). The sequencing sample was made of blood. This receptor was taken from a woman aged 55-69 years with Graves' ophthalmopathy. In nucleotides, the CDR3 is TGCGCCAGCAGCCACTCCAGGGTATACAATCAGCCCCAGCATTTT. Protein sequence: CASSHSRVYNQPQHF.